Listed below are T cell receptor beta chains from one sample, sequenced in a study of blood T cells in healthy people across ages. MiXCR was run by TCRdb on the 5' RACE reads, yielding one entry per CDR3 protein. The table has 800,000 to 900,000 distinct CDR3 sequences, roughly 60% seen once. The sequencing sample was made of blood. These receptors originate from a man aged 30-40 years in good health. Each CDR3 is given with its conserved first and last residue. D genes are given only for firm matches. Clone size is not always given. Where it is, it says once, few, many or a class for expanded clones.

j_gene,d_gene,abundance,v_gene,CDR3nt,CDR3aa
TRBJ2-4,-,-,TRBV4-2,TGTGCCAGCAGCCAGGCTACCTCGGGGGTTGGAGAGCAGTACTTC,CASSQATSGVGEQYF
TRBJ2-3,-,-,TRBV2,TGTGCCAGCAGTGAAGCAGGAGATACGCAGTATTTT,CASSEAGDTQYF
TRBJ1-4,-,-,TRBV29-1,TGCAGCGTTGTGAGGGAAGGAGGTTGGAATGAAAAACTGTTTTTT,CSVVREGGWNEKLFF
TRBJ2-5,TRBD1,-,TRBV5-1,TGCGCCAGCAGCCACGGGACAGGGGGGCGGGAGACCCAGTACTTC,CASSHGTGGRETQYF
TRBJ2-7,TRBD1,-,TRBV7-8,TGTGCCAGCAGCGAGGGACAGGGGGCGTTCGATGAGCAGTACTTC,CASSEGQGAFDEQYF
TRBJ1-5,-,-,TRBV3-1,TGTGCCAGCAGCCAAGGAACAAATAGGGGCAATCAGCCCCAGCATTTT,CASSQGTNRGNQPQHF
TRBJ1-2,TRBD1,-,TRBV10-3,TGTGCCATCAGTGACTCAAAAGGACAGGGGACCTATGGCTACACCTTC,CAISDSKGQGTYGYTF
TRBJ1-1,TRBD1,-,TRBV7-2,TGTGCCAGCAGCTTATACAGGGGGACTGAAGCTTTCTTT,CASSLYRGTEAFF
TRBJ2-3,TRBD2,many,TRBV4-2,TGTGCCAGCAGCCAAGGAACCGGGACTAGCGGGGGAGATACGCAGTATTTT,CASSQGTGTSGGDTQYF
TRBJ2-3,-,-,TRBV7-2,TGTGCCAGCAGCTTAGCGCGGGGGCAAGGCCTCCAGCGGACAGATACGCAGTATTTT,CASSLARGQGLQRTDTQYF
TRBJ2-3,-,few,TRBV5-1,TGCGCCAGCAGCGCGGGACCTACAGATACGCAGTATTTT,CASSAGPTDTQYF
TRBJ1-5,-,few,TRBV27,TGTGCCAGCAGTCCGGGACCAGGGAGCAATCAGCCCCAGCATTTT,CASSPGPGSNQPQHF
TRBJ1-2,TRBD1,-,TRBV2,TGTGCCAGCAGTGCCCCGACAGGGGATAATGGCTACACCTTC,CASSAPTGDNGYTF
TRBJ2-2,-,-,TRBV10-3,TGTGCCATCATTTCGGAGACGGGCACCGGGGAGCTGTTTTTT,CAIISETGTGELFF